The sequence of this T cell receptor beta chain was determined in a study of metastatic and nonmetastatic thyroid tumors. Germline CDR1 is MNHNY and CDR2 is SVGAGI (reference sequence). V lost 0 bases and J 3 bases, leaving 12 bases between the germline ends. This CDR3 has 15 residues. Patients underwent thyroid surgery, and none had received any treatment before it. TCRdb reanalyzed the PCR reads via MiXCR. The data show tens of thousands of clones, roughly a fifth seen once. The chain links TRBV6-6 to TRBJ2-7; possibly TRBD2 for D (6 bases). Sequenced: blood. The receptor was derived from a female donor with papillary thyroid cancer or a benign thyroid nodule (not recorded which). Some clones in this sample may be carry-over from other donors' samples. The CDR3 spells CASSYSGGGRYEQYF. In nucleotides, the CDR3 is TGTGCCAGCAGTTACTCCGGGGGAGGACGCTACGAGCAGTACTTC.